One sample yielded the 13 T cell receptor beta chains listed below, sequenced in a study of graft-versus-host responses after intestinal transplantation. Repertoires were generated with immunoSEQ multiplex PCR, while TCRdb's copy carries only in-frame clones and drops some. Of over 15,000 clones listed, more than 85% were seen once; the top ten hold 0.75% to 0.9%. The sample consisted of PBMCs, taken 23 days after intestinal transplant. These receptors all stem from a human patient who received an intestinal transplant, so some T cells may come from the graft donor.

The table lists this clone with a count of one. The chain links TRBV19 to TRBJ1-2, with unresolved D. The CDR3 totals 12 residues. The V end was cut by 8 bases, the J end by 4 bases, with 11 bases between. Per the germline V gene, CDR1 is LNHDA and CDR2 is SQIVND (reference sequence). Written as DNA, the CDR3 is TGTGCCAGTTGGTACCTAACCTATGGCTACACCTTC. Translating gives CASWYLTYGYTF.

The chain couples TRBV29-1 to TRBJ2-7; tentatively, D is TRBD1 (6 bases). The CDR3 spans 12 residues. The V gene lost 8 bases and the J gene lost 4 bases, with 15 bases spanning the gap. Germline CDR1 and CDR2: SQVTM and ANQGSEA. The CDR3 DNA reads as TGCAGCTCCATGGACAGTCTGTACGAGCAGTACTTC. It encodes CSSMDSLYEQYF.

The chain recombines TRBV4-1 with TRBJ2-3; 7 nucleotides align to TRBD2. Germline V CDR1 and CDR2: MGHRA, YSYEKL. V shed 1 base and J 5 bases; nucleotides not matched to a gene: 15. The CDR3 runs 18 residues. The CDR3 loop reads CASSQGPQVGGPRDTQYF. CDR3 DNA sequence: TGCGCCAGCAGCCAAGGGCCCCAGGTGGGAGGGCCCAGAGATACGCAGTATTTT.

CDR3 bases: TGTGCCAGCAGCTTCCGGACAGGGACCGGGGAGCTGTTTTTT. It codes for CASSFRTGTGELFF. The gene calls are TRBV5-4 and TRBJ2-2, with 8 bases that match TRBD1. This CDR3 is 14 amino acids long. From germline, CDR1 is SGHNT and CDR2 YYREEE (reference sequence). V lost 2 bases and J lost 5; bases outside the gene matches: 2.

J is TRBJ2-5 and V is TRBV7-2, with 12 bases that match TRBD2. The germline CDR1 and CDR2 sequences are SGHTA and FQGNSA. J gave up 5 bases and V 6 bases, and 7 bases lay outside the gene matches. The CDR3 runs to 15 residues. CDR3 amino acids: CASSPLTSGSETQYF. The DNA of the CDR3 is TGTGCCAGCAGTCCCCTGACTAGCGGGAGTGAGACCCAGTACTTC.

The rearrangement uses TRBV6-5 and TRBJ1-1, with D tentatively TRBD1 (6 bases). The CDR3 is 14 residues long. V was cut by 2 bases and J by 1 base, with 8 bases left in between. Germline CDR1 reads MNHEY; CDR2 reads SVGAGI. CDR3 region: CASSYGTTNTEAFF. CDR3 nucleotide sequence: TGTGCCAGCAGTTACGGGACAACGAACACTGAAGCTTTCTTT.

The rearrangement links TRBV6-5 to TRBJ2-2; tentatively, D is TRBD1 (5 bases). Germline loops: CDR1 MNHEY, CDR2 SVGAGI. CDR3 size: 11 residues. Trimming removed 8 bases at V and 7 bases at J, with 8 bases between. The DNA for the CDR3 is TGTGCCAGCGCTAGGGGCGGGGAGCTGTTTTTT. Amino acids: CASARGGELFF.

The chain has TRBV6-5 and TRBJ2-7, with 7 positions matching TRBD2. The CDR3 extends over 14 amino acids. Germline V gives CDR1 MNHEY, CDR2 SVGAGI. The V segment lost 2 bases and the J segment 2 bases; nucleotides outside the gene matches: 3. CDR3 DNA: TGTGCCAGCAGTTACACCGCGGGGGCCTACGAGCAGTACTTC. Protein product: CASSYTAGAYEQYF.

This clone was seen once. V usage is TRBV11-3 and J usage is TRBJ1-4; no clear D gene. Germline lookup yields CDR1 SGHNT and CDR2 YENEEA. CDR3 length equals 16 residues. V was clipped by 5 bases and J by 0 bases, with 13 bases between them. CDR3 sequence: CASSPGSGATNEKLFF. As DNA, the CDR3 is TGTGCCAGCAGCCCAGGATCGGGTGCAACTAATGAAAAACTGTTTTTT.

The rearrangement uses TRBV28 and TRBJ1-5, with 8 bases that match TRBD1. The germline V gene encodes CDR1 MDHEN and CDR2 SYDVKM. The V gene end was trimmed by 8 bases and the J gene end by 2 bases; junction bases not matched to a gene: 14. This CDR3 region has 17 residues. This chain's CDR3 is CASGDPRGRGGNQPQHF. As DNA, the CDR3 is TGTGCCAGCGGCGACCCCAGGGGGCGAGGAGGCAATCAGCCCCAGCATTTT.

This chain joins TRBV2 and TRBJ2-7; a weak D match, TRBD2 (5 bases). Trimming pared 6 bases from V and 7 bases from J, leaving 10 bases between. The CDR3 is made up of 11 amino acids. Germline V CDR1 and CDR2: SNHLY, FYNNEI. The DNA for the CDR3 is TGTGCCAGCAGGACTGAGCGGGAGCAGTACTTC. As protein: CASRTEREQYF.

The chain joins TRBV7-8 to TRBJ2-1; D is undetermined. The CDR3 has 12 residues. Between the trimmed V and J ends, which lost 1 base and 4 bases, there was a span of 2 bases. CDR1 SGHVS and CDR2 FQNEAQ come from the germline V gene. The CDR3 loop is CASSLVYNEQFF. CDR3 DNA sequence: TGTGCCAGCAGCTTAGTTTACAATGAGCAGTTCTTC.

This chain's CDR3 is CASSSQLRYEQYF. The CDR3 region has the DNA TGTGCCAGCAGTTCACAATTACGCTACGAGCAGTACTTC. The genes are TRBV6-1 and TRBJ2-7, with D hard to call. V lost 5 bases and J 3 bases, leaving 11 bases between the germline ends. The V gene's germline CDR1 is MNHNS and CDR2 SASEGT. The CDR3 is made up of 13 amino acids.